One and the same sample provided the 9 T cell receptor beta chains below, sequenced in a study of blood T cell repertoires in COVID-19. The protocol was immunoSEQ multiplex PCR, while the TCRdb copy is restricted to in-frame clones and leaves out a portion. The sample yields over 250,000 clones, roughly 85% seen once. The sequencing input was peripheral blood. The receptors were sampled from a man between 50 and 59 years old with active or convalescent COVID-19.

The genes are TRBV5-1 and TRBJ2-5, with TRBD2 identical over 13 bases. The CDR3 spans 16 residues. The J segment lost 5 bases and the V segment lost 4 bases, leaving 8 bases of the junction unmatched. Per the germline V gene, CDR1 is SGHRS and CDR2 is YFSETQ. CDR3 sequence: CASSPGTSGNPETQYF. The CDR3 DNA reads TGCGCCAGCAGCCCGGGGACTAGCGGGAATCCGGAGACCCAGTACTTC.

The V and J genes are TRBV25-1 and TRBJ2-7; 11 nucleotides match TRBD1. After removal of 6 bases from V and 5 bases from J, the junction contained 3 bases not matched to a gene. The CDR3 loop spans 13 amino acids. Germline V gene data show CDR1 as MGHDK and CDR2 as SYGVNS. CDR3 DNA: TGTGCCAGCAGAAGGACAGGGGGCGACGAGCAGTACTTC. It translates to CASRRTGGDEQYF.

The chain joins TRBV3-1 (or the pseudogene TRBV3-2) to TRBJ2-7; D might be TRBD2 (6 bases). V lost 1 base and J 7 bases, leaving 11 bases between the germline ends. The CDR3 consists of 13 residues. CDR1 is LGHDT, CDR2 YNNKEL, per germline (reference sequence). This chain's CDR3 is CASSQVEGWEQYF. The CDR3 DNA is TGTGCCAGCAGCCAAGTGGAGGGCTGGGAGCAGTACTTC.

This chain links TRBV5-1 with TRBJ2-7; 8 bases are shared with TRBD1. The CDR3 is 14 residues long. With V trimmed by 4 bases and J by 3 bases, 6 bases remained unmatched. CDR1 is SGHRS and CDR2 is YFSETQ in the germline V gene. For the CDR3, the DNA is TGCGCCAGCAGCCCGTGGACAGGGCTCTACGAGCAGTACTTC. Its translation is CASSPWTGLYEQYF.

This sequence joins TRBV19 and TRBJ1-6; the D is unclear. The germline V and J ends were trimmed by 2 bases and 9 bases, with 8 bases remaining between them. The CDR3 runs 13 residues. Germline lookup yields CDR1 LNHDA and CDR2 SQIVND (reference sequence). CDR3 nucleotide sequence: TGTGCCAGTAGTATATCGCCGGGTTCACCCCTCCACTTT. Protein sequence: CASSISPGSPLHF.

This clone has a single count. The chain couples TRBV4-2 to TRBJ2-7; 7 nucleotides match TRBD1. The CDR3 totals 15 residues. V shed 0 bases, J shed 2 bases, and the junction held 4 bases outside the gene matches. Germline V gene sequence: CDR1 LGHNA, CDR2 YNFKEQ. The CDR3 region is CASSQEGQGAYEQYF. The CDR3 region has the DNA TGTGCCAGCAGCCAAGAGGGGCAGGGGGCCTACGAGCAGTACTTC.

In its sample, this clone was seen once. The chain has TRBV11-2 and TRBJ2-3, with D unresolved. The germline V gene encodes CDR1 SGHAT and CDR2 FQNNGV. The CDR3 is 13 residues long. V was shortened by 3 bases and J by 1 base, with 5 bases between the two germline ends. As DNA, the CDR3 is TGTGCCAGCAGCTTTCTTGGCACAGATACGCAGTATTTT. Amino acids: CASSFLGTDTQYF.

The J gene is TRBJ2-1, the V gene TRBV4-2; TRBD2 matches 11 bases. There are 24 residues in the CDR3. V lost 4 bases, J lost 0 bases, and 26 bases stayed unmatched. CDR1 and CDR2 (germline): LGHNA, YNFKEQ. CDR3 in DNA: TGTGCCAGCAGCCCCCAGGGGGCTGGGGTGGGTGGACTAGCGGGCCCGAGCTCCTACAATGAGCAGTTCTTC. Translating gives CASSPQGAGVGGLAGPSSYNEQFF.

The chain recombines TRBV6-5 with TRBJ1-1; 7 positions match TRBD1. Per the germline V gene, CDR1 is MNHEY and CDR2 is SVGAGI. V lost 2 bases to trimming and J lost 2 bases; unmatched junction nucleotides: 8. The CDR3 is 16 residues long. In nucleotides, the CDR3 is TGTGCCAGCAGTTACGGGGCAGGGGGTGGAAACACTGAAGCTTTCTTT. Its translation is CASSYGAGGGNTEAFF.